Included here is one T cell receptor (beta chain) sequence, with context. Its target is not known. The data stem from a study of cytomegalovirus exposure and HLA in healthy donors. Overall study findings and caveats: Donors were assumed by presence/absence analyses to have roughly uniform sequencing depth. Earlier analysis looked at TCR beta V segments, and most were productive about 90% or about 30% of the time.

PCR primers comprised 60 Vbeta and 13 Jbeta primers. Profiling relied on immunoSEQ multiplex PCR, and the TCRdb table lists in-frame clones only, not all of them. This table holds about 160,000 clones, 79% found once. Germline CDR1 MNHEY, CDR2 SVGAGI. Trimming at V came to 6 bases and at J to 0 bases, leaving 5 bases not matched to a gene. This CDR3 spans 14 amino acids. This clonotype was obtained from a man in his fifties in good health and CMV-seropositive. The genes are TRBV6-5 and TRBJ2-7, with TRBD1 identical over 7 bases. The sample consisted of PBMCs. The CDR3 bases are TGTGCCAGCAGCAACGGGGACAGCTCCTACGAGCAGTACTTC. The encoded protein is CASSNGDSSYEQYF.